This T cell receptor (beta chain) was documented in a study of control samples from healthy donors and cancer patients. This CDR3 is built from 14 residues. J gave up 1 base and V 7 bases, and 3 bases lay outside the gene matches. Germline lookup yields CDR1 SNHLY and CDR2 FYNNEI. Assay used: immunoSEQ multiplex PCR; TCRdb lists only in-frame clones, some missing. The data hold just under 60,000 clones, with roughly 90% observed a single time. The sequencing input was PBMCs. This TCR came from a man aged 35 to 55 with colorectal cancer. The gene calls are TRBV2 and TRBJ1-1; 10 bases agree with TRBD1. Here the CDR3 reads CASMGDRGNTEAFF. The CDR3 DNA follows: TGTGCCAGCATGGGGGACAGGGGGAACACTGAAGCTTTCTTT.